A selection of T cell receptor beta chains follows, all from one sample in a study of blood T cell repertoires in COVID-19. The assay was immunoSEQ multiplex PCR, and TCRdb's table has in-frame clones only and misses some. This table has roughly 200,000 clones, 80% to 90% appearing once. Sequencing was done on a sample of PBMCs or T cells enriched from blood (not recorded which). These receptors were obtained from a man aged 25-45 years in a cohort exposed to, infected with or recovered from COVID-19 (not recorded which). The CDR3 runs from the conserved cysteine through the conserved F or W. D genes are given only for firm matches. Part of the rows lack a size; the others show once, few, many or a class for expanded clones.

size,J,V,D,CDR3,DNA
-,TRBJ2-3,TRBV5-8,-,CASSQGSRPTDTQYF,TGTGCCAGCAGCCAGGGGAGTAGGCCCACAGATACGCAGTATTTT
-,TRBJ1-2,TRBV5-5,TRBD1,CASSLDQGAYGYTF,TGTGCCAGCAGCTTAGACCAGGGGGCTTATGGCTACACCTTC
-,TRBJ1-3,TRBV24-1,-,CATRAGDTIYF,TGTGCCACCAGGGCGGGTGACACCATATATTTT
-,TRBJ2-7,TRBV6-2/TRBV6-3,TRBD2,CASSPLRTSGRVGEQYF,TGTGCCAGCAGTCCACTCCGGACTAGCGGGAGAGTGGGTGAGCAGTACTTC
-,TRBJ2-1,TRBV9,-,CASSVGLEEGTEQFF,TGTGCCAGCAGCGTAGGGTTAGAGGAGGGGACGGAGCAGTTCTTC
many,TRBJ1-2,TRBV6-5,-,CATKTLETGGGYTF,TGTGCCACCAAAACACTAGAGACAGGAGGTGGCTACACCTTC
once,TRBJ2-2,TRBV15,TRBD2,CATSRVKGRAGELFF,TGTGCCACCAGCAGAGTTAAGGGGAGGGCCGGGGAGCTGTTTTTT
-,TRBJ2-2,TRBV19,-,CATGDGGSTGELFF,TGTGCCACCGGGGACGGAGGGAGCACCGGGGAGCTGTTTTTT
-,TRBJ1-2,TRBV19,TRBD1,CASSKLDRAEKYGYTF,TGTGCCAGTAGTAAATTGGACAGGGCAGAAAAATATGGCTACACCTTC
-,TRBJ2-2,TRBV28,TRBD1,CASRATGIGELFF,TGTGCCAGCAGGGCGACAGGGATCGGGGAGCTGTTTTTT